A single sample gave rise to the 5 T cell receptor beta chains below, sequenced in a study of blood T cell repertoires in COVID-19. Profiling relied on immunoSEQ multiplex PCR, and the TCRdb table lists in-frame clones only, not all of them. The table includes roughly 360,000 clones, more than 65% detected once. Sequencing was done on a sample of peripheral blood. These receptors originate from a human donor with acute or convalescent COVID-19. The donor label of this sample is uncertain.

The chain recombines TRBV29-1 with TRBJ1-1, with 9 bases lining up with TRBD1. V shed 7 bases, J shed 3 bases, and the junction held 9 bases outside the gene matches. Germline-derived CDR1 and CDR2 are SQVTM and ANQGSEA. The CDR3 extends over 14 amino acids. In nucleotides, the CDR3 is TGCAGCGCTCGGACAGGGGCTTATTACACTGAAGCTTTCTTT. It yields the protein CSARTGAYYTEAFF.

This chain connects TRBV19 to TRBJ2-7; TRBD2 aligns across 8 bases. The V and J ends lost 5 bases and 3 bases, in that order; junction bases with no gene match: 12. The CDR3 sequence is 16 residues long. Germline CDR1 is LNHDA and CDR2 is SQIVND (reference sequence). CDR3 sequence reads: CASSGSSGYVDYEQYF. CDR3 nucleotide sequence: TGTGCCAGTAGTGGTTCTAGCGGGTATGTGGACTACGAGCAGTACTTC. The variable domain in full, completed from reference TRBV19 and TRBJ2-7, reads DGGITQSPKYLFRKEGQNVTLSCEQNLNHDAMYWYRQDPGQGLRLIYYSQIVNDFQKGDIAEGYSVSREKKESFPLTVTSAQKNPTAFYLCASSGSSGYVDYEQYFGPGTRLTVT.

This clone was counted once. The V gene is TRBV28, the J gene TRBJ2-4, with 10 bases identical to TRBD2. The CDR3 contains 15 residues. The germline V gene encodes CDR1 MDHEN and CDR2 SYDVKM. Unmatched junction bases numbered 6, after V lost 6 bases and J lost 4 bases. Here the CDR3 DNA reads TGTGCCAGCAGACCCCGGACTAGCGGTAAAAACATTCAGTACTTC. This encodes CASRPRTSGKNIQYF.

This clone was counted only a few times. CDR3 residues: CASSPQGGTGYGYTF. Here the CDR3 DNA reads TGTGCCAGCAGTCCACAGGGTGGCACGGGCTATGGCTACACCTTC. This chain joins TRBV6-5 and TRBJ1-2; weak D call: TRBD1 (6 bases). Germline V gene lookup returns CDR1 MNHEY and CDR2 SVGAGI. Trimming shortened V by 5 bases and J by 4 bases, and 17 bases separated the two germline ends. CDR3 length equals 15 residues.

This rearrangement joins TRBV10-3 to TRBJ2-7, with D possibly TRBD2 on 5 matching bases. The length of the CDR3 is 14 residues. V lost 5 bases, J lost 1 base, and 12 bases lay in between. Germline V gene data show CDR1 as ENHRY and CDR2 as SYGVKD. Written as DNA, the CDR3 is TGTGCCATCAGTCGAGAGGGAAAGTCCTACGAGCAGTACTTC. Encoded protein: CAISREGKSYEQYF.